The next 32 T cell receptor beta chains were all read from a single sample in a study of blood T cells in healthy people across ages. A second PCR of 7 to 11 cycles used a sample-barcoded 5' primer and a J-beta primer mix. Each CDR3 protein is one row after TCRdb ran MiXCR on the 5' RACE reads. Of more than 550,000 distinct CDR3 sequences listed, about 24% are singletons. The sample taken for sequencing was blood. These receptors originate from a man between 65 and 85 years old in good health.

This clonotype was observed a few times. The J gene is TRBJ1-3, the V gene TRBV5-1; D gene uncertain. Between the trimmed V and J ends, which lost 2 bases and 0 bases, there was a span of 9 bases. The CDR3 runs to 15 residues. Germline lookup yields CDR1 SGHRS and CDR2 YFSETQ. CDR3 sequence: CASSLSSSSGNTIYF. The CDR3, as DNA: TGCGCCAGCAGCTTATCCTCGAGCTCTGGAAACACCATATATTTT. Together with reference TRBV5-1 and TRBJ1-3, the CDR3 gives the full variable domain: KAGVTQTPRYLIKTRGQQVTLSCSPISGHRSVSWYQQTPGQGLQFLFEYFSETQRNKGNFPGRFSGRQFSNSRSEMNVSTLELGDSALYLCASSLSSSSGNTIYFGEGSWLTVV.

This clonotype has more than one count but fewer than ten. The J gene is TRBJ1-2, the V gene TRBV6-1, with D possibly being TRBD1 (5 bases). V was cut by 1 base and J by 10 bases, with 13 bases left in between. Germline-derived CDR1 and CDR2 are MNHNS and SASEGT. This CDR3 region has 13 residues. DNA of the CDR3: TGTGCCAGCAGTGAAGGACAGCGGTGGACCTACACCTTC. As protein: CASSEGQRWTYTF.

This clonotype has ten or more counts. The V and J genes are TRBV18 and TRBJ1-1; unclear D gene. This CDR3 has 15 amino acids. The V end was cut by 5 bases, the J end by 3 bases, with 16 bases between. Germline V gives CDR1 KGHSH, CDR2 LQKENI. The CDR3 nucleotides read TGTGCCAGCTCAACATACCCCGGCGGGGACACTGAAGCTTTCTTT. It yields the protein CASSTYPGGDTEAFF.

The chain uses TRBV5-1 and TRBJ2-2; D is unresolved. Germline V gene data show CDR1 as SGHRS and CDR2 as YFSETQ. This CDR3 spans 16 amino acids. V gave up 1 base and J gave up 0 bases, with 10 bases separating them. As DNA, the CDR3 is TGCGCCAGCAGCTTGTCAGGCCTCGCGAACACCGGGGAGCTGTTTTTT. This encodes CASSLSGLANTGELFF.

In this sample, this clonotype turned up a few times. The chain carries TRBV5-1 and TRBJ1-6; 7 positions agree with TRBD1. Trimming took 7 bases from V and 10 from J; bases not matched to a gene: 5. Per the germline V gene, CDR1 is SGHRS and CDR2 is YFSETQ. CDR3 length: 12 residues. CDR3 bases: TGCGCCAGCGGGAACAGGGGATCACCCCTCCACTTT. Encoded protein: CASGNRGSPLHF.

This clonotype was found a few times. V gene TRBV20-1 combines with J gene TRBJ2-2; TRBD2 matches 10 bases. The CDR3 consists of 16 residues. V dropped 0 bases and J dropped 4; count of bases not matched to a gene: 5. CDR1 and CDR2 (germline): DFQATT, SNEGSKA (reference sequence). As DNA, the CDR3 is TGCAGTGCTAGAGAAGGCCTAGCGGGAGTCACCGGGGAGCTGTTTTTT. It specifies CSAREGLAGVTGELFF.

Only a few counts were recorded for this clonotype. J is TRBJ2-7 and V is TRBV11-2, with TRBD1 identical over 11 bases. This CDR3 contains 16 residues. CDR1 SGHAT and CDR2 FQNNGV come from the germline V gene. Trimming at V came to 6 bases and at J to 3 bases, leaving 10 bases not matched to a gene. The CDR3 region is CASSWMSGTGGYEQYF. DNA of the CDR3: TGTGCCAGCAGTTGGATGTCGGGGACAGGGGGCTACGAGCAGTACTTC.

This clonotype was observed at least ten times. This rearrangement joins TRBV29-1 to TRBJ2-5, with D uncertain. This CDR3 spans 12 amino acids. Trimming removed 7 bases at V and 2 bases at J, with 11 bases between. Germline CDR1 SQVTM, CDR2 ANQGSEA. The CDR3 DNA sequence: TGCAGCGCAAAGGAACCGCAAGAGACCCAGTACTTC. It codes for CSAKEPQETQYF.

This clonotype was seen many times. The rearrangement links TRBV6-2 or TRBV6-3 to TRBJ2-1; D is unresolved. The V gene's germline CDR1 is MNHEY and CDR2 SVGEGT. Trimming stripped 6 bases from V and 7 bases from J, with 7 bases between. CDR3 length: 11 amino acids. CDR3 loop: CASSPLNEQFF. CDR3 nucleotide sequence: TGTGCCAGCAGCCCCCTTAATGAGCAGTTCTTC.

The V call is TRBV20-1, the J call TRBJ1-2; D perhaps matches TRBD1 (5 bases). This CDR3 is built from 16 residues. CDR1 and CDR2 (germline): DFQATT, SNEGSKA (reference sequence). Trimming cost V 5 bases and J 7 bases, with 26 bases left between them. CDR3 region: CSARWGGESPSTGYTF. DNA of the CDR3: TGCAGTGCTCGTTGGGGAGGGGAATCACCTAGTACTGGCTACACCTTC.

The CDR3 DNA reads TGCGCCAGCAGCCCTCTCTCCGACAGGGCTGCCTACAATGAGCAGTTCTTC. Translated, it gives CASSPLSDRAAYNEQFF. The gene calls are TRBV5-1 and TRBJ2-1; 7 nucleotides match TRBD1. This CDR3 has 17 amino acids. The J segment lost 2 bases and the V segment lost 4 bases, leaving 12 bases of the junction unmatched. CDR1 is SGHRS and CDR2 is YFSETQ in the germline V gene.

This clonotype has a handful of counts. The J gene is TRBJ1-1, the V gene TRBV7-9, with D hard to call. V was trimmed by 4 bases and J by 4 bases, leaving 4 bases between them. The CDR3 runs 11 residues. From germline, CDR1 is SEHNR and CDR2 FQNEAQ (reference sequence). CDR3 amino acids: CASSSCTEAFF. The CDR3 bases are TGTGCCAGCAGCTCATGCACTGAAGCTTTCTTT. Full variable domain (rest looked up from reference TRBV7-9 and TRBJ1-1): DTGVSQNPRHKITKRGQNVTFRCDPISEHNRLYWYRQTLGQGPEFLTYFQNEAQLEKSRLLSDRFSAERPKGSFSTLEIQRTEQGDSAMYLCASSSCTEAFFGQGTRLTVV.

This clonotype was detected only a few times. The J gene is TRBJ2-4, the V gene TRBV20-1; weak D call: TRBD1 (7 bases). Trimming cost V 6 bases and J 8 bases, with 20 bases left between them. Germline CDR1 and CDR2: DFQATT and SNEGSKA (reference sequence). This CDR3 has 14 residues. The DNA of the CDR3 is TGCAGTGCAACGCTTCAGGGGGGAGGACACATTCAGTACTTC. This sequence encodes CSATLQGGGHIQYF.

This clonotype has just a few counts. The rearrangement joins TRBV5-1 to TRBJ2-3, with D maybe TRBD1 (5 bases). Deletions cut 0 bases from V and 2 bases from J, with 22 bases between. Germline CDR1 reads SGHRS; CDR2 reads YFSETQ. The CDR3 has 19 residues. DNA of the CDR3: TGCGCCAGCAGCTTGGCCAATACAGGAGATTTGCTATTCACAGATACGCAGTATTTT. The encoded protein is CASSLANTGDLLFTDTQYF.

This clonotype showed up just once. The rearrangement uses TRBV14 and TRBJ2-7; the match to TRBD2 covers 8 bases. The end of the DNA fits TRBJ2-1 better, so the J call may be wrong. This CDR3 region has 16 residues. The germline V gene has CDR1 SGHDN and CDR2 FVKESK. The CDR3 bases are TGTGCCAGCAGCCAAGATCGCGGGAGGACCTTCAATGAGCAGTTCTTC. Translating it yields CASSQDRGRTFNEQFF.

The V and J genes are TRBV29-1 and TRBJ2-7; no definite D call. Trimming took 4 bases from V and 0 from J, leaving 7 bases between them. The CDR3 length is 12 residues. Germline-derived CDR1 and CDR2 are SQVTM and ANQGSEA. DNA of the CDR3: TGCAGCGTTGGGTGGAGCTCCTACGAGCAGTACTTC. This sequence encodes CSVGWSSYEQYF.

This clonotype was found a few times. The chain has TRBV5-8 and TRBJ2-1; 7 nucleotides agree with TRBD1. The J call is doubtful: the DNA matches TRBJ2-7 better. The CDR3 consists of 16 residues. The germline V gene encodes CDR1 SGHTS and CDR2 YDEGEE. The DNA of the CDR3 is TGTGCCAGCAGCGTGGACCAACAGGGGTGGGTCTACGAGCAGTACTTC. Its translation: CASSVDQQGWVYEQYF.

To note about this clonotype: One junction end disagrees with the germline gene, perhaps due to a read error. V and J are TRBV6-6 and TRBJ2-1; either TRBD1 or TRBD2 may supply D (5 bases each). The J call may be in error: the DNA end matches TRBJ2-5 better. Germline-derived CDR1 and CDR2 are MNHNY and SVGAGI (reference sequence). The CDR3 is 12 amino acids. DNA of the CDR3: TGTGCCAGCAGCTGGGGGAAAGAGTCCCAGTACTTC. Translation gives CASSWGKESQYF.

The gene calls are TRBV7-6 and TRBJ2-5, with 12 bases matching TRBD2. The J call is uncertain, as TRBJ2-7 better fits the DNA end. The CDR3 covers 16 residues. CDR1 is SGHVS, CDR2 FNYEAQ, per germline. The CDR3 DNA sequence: TGTGCCAGCAGCCCTCAGACTAGCGGGAGTTATGGCGAGCAGTACGTC. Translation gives CASSPQTSGSYGEQYV.

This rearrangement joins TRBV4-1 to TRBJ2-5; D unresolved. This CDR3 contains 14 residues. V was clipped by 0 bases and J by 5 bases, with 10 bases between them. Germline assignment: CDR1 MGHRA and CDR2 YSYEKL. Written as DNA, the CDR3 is TGCGCCAGCAGCCAAGACGAGGCAAGGGAGACCCAGTACTTC. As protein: CASSQDEARETQYF.

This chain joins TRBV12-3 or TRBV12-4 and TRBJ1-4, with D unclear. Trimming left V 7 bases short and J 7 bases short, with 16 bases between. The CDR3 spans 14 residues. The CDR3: CASNPSGAGEKLFF. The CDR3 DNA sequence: TGTGCCAGCAACCCGAGCGGAGCTGGTGAAAAACTGTTTTTT.

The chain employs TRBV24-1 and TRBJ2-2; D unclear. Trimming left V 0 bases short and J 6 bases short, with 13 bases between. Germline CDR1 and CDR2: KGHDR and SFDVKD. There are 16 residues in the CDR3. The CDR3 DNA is TGTGCCACCAGTGATTTGACCGGATTCACCCCCGGGGAGCTGTTTTTT. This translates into CATSDLTGFTPGELFF.

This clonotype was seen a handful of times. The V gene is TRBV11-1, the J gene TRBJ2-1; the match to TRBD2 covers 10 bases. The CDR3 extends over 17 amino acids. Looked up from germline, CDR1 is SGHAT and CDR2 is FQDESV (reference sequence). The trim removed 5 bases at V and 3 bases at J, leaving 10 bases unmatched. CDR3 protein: CASSLLPSGGGYNEQFF. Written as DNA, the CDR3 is TGTGCCAGCAGCCTTCTCCCTAGCGGGGGTGGCTACAATGAGCAGTTCTTC.

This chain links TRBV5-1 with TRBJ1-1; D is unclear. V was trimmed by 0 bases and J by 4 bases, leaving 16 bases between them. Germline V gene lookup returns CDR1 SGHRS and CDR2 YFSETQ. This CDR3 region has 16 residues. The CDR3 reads CASSLVGFRGGTEAFF. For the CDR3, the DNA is TGCGCCAGCAGCTTGGTGGGGTTCCGTGGTGGCACTGAAGCTTTCTTT.

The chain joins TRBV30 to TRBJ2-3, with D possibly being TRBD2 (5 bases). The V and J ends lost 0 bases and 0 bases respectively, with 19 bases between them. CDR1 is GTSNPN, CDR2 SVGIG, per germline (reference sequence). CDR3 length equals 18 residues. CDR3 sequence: CAWSVTLAGGSSTDTQYF. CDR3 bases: TGTGCCTGGAGTGTAACCCTAGCCGGCGGATCTAGCACAGATACGCAGTATTTT.

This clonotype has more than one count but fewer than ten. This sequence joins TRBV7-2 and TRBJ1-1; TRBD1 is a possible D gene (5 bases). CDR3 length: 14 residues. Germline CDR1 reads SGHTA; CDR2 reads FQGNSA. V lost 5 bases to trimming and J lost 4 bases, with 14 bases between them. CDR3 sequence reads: CASSRDALSTEAFF. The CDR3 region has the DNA TGTGCCAGCAGCCGGGACGCCTTGAGCACTGAAGCTTTCTTT.

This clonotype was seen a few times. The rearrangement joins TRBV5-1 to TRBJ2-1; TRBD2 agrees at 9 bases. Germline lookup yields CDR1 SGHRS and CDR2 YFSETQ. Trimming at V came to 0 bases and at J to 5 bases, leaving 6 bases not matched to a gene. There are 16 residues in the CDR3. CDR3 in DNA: TGCGCCAGCAGCTTGGGTGGCGGGAGGGCAAACAATGAGCAGTTCTTC. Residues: CASSLGGGRANNEQFF.

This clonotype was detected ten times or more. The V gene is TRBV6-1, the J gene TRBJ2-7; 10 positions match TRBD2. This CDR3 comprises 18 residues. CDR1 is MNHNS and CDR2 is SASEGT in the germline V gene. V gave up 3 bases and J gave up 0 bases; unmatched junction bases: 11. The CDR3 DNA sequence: TGTGCCAGCAGTGAGTCATCTAGCGGGGGCCGATACTCCTACGAGCAGTACTTC. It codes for CASSESSSGGRYSYEQYF.

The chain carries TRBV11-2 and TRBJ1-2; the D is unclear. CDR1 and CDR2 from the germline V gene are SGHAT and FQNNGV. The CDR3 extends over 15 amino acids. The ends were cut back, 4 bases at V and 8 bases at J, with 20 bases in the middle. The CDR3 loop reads CASSSQPEEGSGYTF. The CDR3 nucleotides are TGTGCCAGCAGCTCTCAACCCGAAGAGGGTAGCGGCTACACCTTC.

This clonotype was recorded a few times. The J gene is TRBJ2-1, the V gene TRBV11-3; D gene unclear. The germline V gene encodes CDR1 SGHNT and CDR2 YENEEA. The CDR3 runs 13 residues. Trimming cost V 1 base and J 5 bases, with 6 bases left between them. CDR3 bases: TGTGCCAGCAGCTTAGCCAAGAACAATGAGCAGTTCTTC. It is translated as CASSLAKNNEQFF.

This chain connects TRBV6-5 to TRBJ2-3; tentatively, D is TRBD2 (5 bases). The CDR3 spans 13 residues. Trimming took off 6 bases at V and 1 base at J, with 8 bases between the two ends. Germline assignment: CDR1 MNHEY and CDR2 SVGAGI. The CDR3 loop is CASRKLGTDTQYF. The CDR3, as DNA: TGTGCCAGCAGGAAACTAGGCACAGATACGCAGTATTTT.

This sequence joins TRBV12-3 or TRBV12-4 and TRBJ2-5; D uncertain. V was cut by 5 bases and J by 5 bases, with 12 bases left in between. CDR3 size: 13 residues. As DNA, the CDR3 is TGTGCCAGCAGTCCCCTCTCTCCCGAGACCCAGTACTTC. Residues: CASSPLSPETQYF.